This TCR beta chain was recorded in a study of post-analysis software for immune sequencing data. The library was made from cDNA and included unique molecular identifiers. T cells numbering about 0.9 to 11 million yielded 450,000 to 600,000 cDNA molecules. TCRdb reanalysed the PCR reads using MiXCR and keeps one entry per CDR3 protein. The table has approximately 730,000 distinct CDR3 sequences, roughly 27% seen once. The specimen sequenced was blood. This receptor was identified in a girl aged 5-17 years with multiple sclerosis.

CDR3 protein: CSAPILLAGDNEQFF. In nucleotides, the CDR3 is TGCAGTGCCCCGATCCTTTTAGCGGGAGATAATGAGCAGTTCTTC. The J gene is TRBJ2-1, the V gene TRBV20-1, with TRBD2 matching over 9 bases. CDR1 and CDR2 (germline): DFQATT, SNEGSKA (reference sequence). With 6 bases clipped from V and 7 bases from J, the junction kept 13 bases outside the gene matches. The CDR3 totals 15 residues.